The clone carrying this T cell receptor (beta chain) was recorded many times. Its specificity is unknown. The data stem from a study of CD8+ T cells in alopecia areata. As for the study in general: The study gave tofacitinib for 6 to 18 months, then 6 months off drug.

Indicated treatment: oral pan-JAK inhibitor, 5-10 mg twice daily. Researchers took lesional scalp punch biopsies and peripheral blood from people who were alopecia areata patients. Following RNA extraction, reverse transcription yielded cDNA that acted as the sequencing template. Assay used: immunoSEQ multiplex PCR; TCRdb lists only in-frame clones, some missing. Among approximately 180,000 clones listed, approximately 52% were seen once. Germline values: CDR1 GTSNPN, CDR2 SVGIG (reference sequence). The CDR3 is 15 amino acids. With 7 bases clipped from V and 6 bases from J, the junction kept 16 bases outside the gene matches. Points from the study as a whole: Tofacitinib did not eliminate many expanded lesional clones from scalp or blood. Affected lesional scalp, above all in alopecia totalis/universalis, was more clonal than normal scalp.

This specimen was CD4+ T cells sorted from blood, taken at approximately week 55, from a patient treated with tofacitinib. The chain has TRBV30 and TRBJ1-2, with 8 positions matching TRBD1. This receptor was identified in a human donor with alopecia areata. CDR3 sequence reads: CALRTGLNRGDGYTF. Here the CDR3 DNA reads TGTGCCTTGAGGACAGGGTTAAACCGGGGGGATGGCTACACCTTC.